This T cell receptor beta chain was profiled in a study of regulatory T cells in long-lasting Graves disease. Study-wide findings and caveats: TRBV28 was favored in persistent disease, as were TRBJ1-2 and TRBJ2-5.

The CDR3 covers 14 residues. Trimming pared 4 bases from V and 4 bases from J, leaving 14 bases between. The germline gives CDR1 LGHNA, CDR2 YSLEER. Described time point: newly diagnosed GD, antithyroid drugs for less than 3 months. Following extraction of RNA from PBMCs, that RNA was used to make the TCR library. iRepertoire HTBI primers and Arm-PCR of CDR3 regions built TCR beta libraries. One entry per CDR3 protein, called by TCRdb with MiXCR from the multiplex PCR reads. This table has approximately 400,000 distinct CDR3 sequences, about 12% appearing once. This clonotype was picked up a small number of times. The antigen is undetermined. The same sample was also used in a study of T cells in Graves' hyperthyroidism and ophthalmopathy. That paper adds: First-round RT-PCR of the TCR CDR3 relied on the HTBI primer set.

The rearrangement links TRBV4-3 to TRBJ2-7; D is uncertain. The clonotype comes from a woman in her late teens or twenties with Graves disease. The specimen comprised peripheral blood mononuclear cells (PBMCs), sampled at new diagnosis, from a patient treated with antithyroid drugs. The CDR3 is CASSPHPWAYEQYV. CDR3 nucleotide sequence: TGCGCCAGCAGCCCTCACCCTTGGGCTTACGAGCAGTACGTC.